This is a list of T cell receptor beta chains from one sample in a study of T cells in localized non-small cell lung cancer. Clones were read by immunoSEQ multiplex PCR, and TCRdb kept only the in-frame ones, dropping some. Seen here are about 33,000 clones, less than 80% observed once, and the top ten hold 36%. Here the sequenced sample was peripheral blood, taken before any cancer treatment. These receptors came from a male donor older than 55 with stage II squamous cell lung carcinoma. Both conserved end residues are trimmed from each CDR3. A D gene is named only where the DNA matches it firmly.

TRBV7-8,TRBJ2-2,-,ASSLRLGQATGELF
TRBV29-1,TRBJ2-1,-,SVEERGHEQF
TRBV4-1,TRBJ2-2,-,ASSQFGGNTGELF
TRBV25-1,TRBJ1-4,TRBD1,ASSEFTGAGEKLF
TRBV4-1,TRBJ1-2,-,ASSQVGNYGYT